The 30 T cell receptor beta chains given below trace back to one sample, sequenced in a study of blood T cell repertoires in COVID-19. TCRdb's table, derived via immunoSEQ multiplex PCR, lists solely in-frame clones and lacks some. This table holds hundreds of thousands of clones, about 87% found once. Sequences were obtained from peripheral blood. These receptors all come from a woman aged 25 to 45 with COVID-19, enrolled during active disease.

This chain joins TRBV4-3 and TRBJ2-5; no firm D call. V was pared by 1 base and J by 1 base, with 7 bases between. Germline V lookup: CDR1 LGHNA, CDR2 YSLEER. The CDR3 sequence is 14 residues long. The CDR3 spells CASSQALSQETQYF. In DNA form, the CDR3 reads TGCGCCAGCAGCCAAGCCCTATCCCAAGAGACCCAGTACTTC.

This clone was counted once. The V call is TRBV2, the J call TRBJ1-1; 8 bases are a match to TRBD1. Losses at the gene ends were 2 bases for V and 4 bases for J; bases not matched to a gene: 3. This CDR3 spans 14 amino acids. Germline V CDR1 and CDR2: SNHLY, FYNNEI. The CDR3 DNA reads TGTGCCAGCAGTGAACAGGGGGCTGGCACTGAAGCTTTCTTT. Translation gives CASSEQGAGTEAFF.

The chain recombines TRBV3-1 (or the pseudogene TRBV3-2) with TRBJ2-2; 8 nucleotides line up with TRBD2. CDR1 and CDR2 (germline): LGHDT, YNNKEL (reference sequence). The CDR3 length is 15 residues. V was clipped by 4 bases and J by 3 bases; unmatched bases: 4. CDR3 amino acids: CASSLWGLDTGELFF. DNA for the CDR3: TGTGCCAGCAGCCTTTGGGGACTAGACACCGGGGAGCTGTTTTTT.

This sequence joins TRBV6-5 and TRBJ1-4; D not certain. The CDR3 consists of 14 residues. The V end was cut by 0 bases, the J end by 7 bases, with 9 bases between. Per germline, CDR1 MNHEY and CDR2 SVGAGI. This CDR3 reads CASSYSGEGEKLFF. CDR3 coding DNA: TGTGCCAGCAGTTACTCGGGAGAGGGTGAAAAACTGTTTTTT.

The chain has TRBV10-3 and TRBJ1-4; TRBD1 matches 10 bases. CDR1 ENHRY and CDR2 SYGVKD come from the germline V gene. The CDR3 has 15 residues. The trim removed 6 bases at V and 6 bases at J, leaving 7 bases unmatched. The CDR3 spells CAISAFGQGDEKLFF. CDR3 DNA: TGTGCCATCAGCGCCTTCGGACAGGGGGATGAAAAACTGTTTTTT.

This sequence joins TRBV7-2 and TRBJ2-1; 8 bases are a match to TRBD2. This CDR3 has 17 residues. V was pared by 5 bases and J by 0 bases, with 9 bases of the junction left unmatched. The V gene's germline CDR1 is SGHTA and CDR2 FQGNSA. CDR3 protein: CASSPQRGRSSYNEQFF. The DNA for the CDR3 is TGTGCCAGCAGCCCGCAGCGGGGGCGGAGCTCCTACAATGAGCAGTTCTTC.

As to this clone: A junction boundary mismatches the germline segment, possibly from a read error. The chain carries TRBV13 and TRBJ2-3; a weak D match, TRBD2 (7 bases). CDR3 size: 16 residues. Germline CDR1 and CDR2: PRHDT and FYEKMQ (reference sequence). DNA of the CDR3: TGTGCCAGCAGCTTTTTTAGGGGGGGCACGGAAGATGCGCAGTATTTT. Translation gives CASSFFRGGTEDAQYF.

This chain links TRBV5-1 with TRBJ1-5, with 8 nucleotides matching TRBD1. This CDR3 is built from 14 residues. Germline loops: CDR1 SGHRS, CDR2 YFSETQ. V lost 7 bases, J lost 0 bases, and 3 bases stayed unmatched. The CDR3 protein is CASPDRDSNQPQHF. CDR3 bases: TGCGCCAGCCCGGACAGGGATAGCAATCAGCCCCAGCATTTT.

The count of this clone is one. This chain connects TRBV7-2 to TRBJ2-7; 11 nucleotides align to TRBD2. The CDR3 loop spans 16 amino acids. V lost 5 bases and J lost 5; bases outside the gene matches: 11. Germline V lookup: CDR1 SGHTA, CDR2 FQGNSA. This chain's CDR3 is CASSATLAGGSDEQYF. The CDR3 nucleotides are TGTGCCAGCAGCGCCACCTTAGCGGGGGGGAGTGACGAGCAGTACTTC.

This clone showed up just once. The J gene is TRBJ2-3, the V gene TRBV4-1; 11 bases fit TRBD2. J gave up 3 bases and V 5 bases, and 13 bases lay outside the gene matches. The V gene's germline CDR1 is MGHRA and CDR2 YSYEKL. The CDR3 runs to 18 residues. The DNA of the CDR3 is TGCGCCAGCAGCTTACTAGCGGGAGAAGGTATTACGACAGATACGCAGTATTTT. Residues: CASSLLAGEGITTDTQYF.

This chain links TRBV28 with TRBJ1-1, with 8 bases identical to TRBD1. Germline V gives CDR1 MDHEN, CDR2 SYDVKM. The CDR3 extends over 16 amino acids. V lost 0 bases to trimming and J lost 5 bases; unmatched junction nucleotides: 8. CDR3 protein: CASSLWTGEVGTEAFF. The CDR3 DNA follows: TGTGCCAGCAGTTTATGGACAGGGGAAGTGGGTACTGAAGCTTTCTTT. The full variable domain, completed using reference TRBV28 and TRBJ1-1, is DVKVTQSSRYLVKRTGEKVFLECVQDMDHENMFWYRQDPGLGLRLIYFSYDVKMKEKGDIPEGYSVSREKKERFSLILESASTNQTSMYLCASSLWTGEVGTEAFFGQGTRLTVV.

The chain joins TRBV6-5 to TRBJ1-1, with a possible D match to TRBD1 (5 bases). CDR1 and CDR2 (germline): MNHEY, SVGAGI. Trimming took 6 bases from V and 6 from J, leaving 14 bases between them. The CDR3 contains 13 residues. This chain's CDR3 is CASRVRVEAEAFF. For the CDR3, the DNA is TGTGCCAGCAGGGTCAGGGTCGAAGCTGAAGCTTTCTTT.

The chain employs TRBV7-2 and TRBJ1-1; D is unclear. CDR1 SGHTA and CDR2 FQGNSA come from the germline V gene. This CDR3 is built from 16 residues. Trimming removed 1 base at V and 1 base at J, with 13 bases between. This CDR3 reads CASSLEESQSNTEAFF. In DNA form, the CDR3 reads TGTGCCAGCAGCTTAGAGGAGAGTCAGTCGAACACTGAAGCTTTCTTT.

The rearrangement joins TRBV15 to TRBJ2-7; a possible D gene is TRBD1 (6 bases). V was shortened by 1 base and J by 4 bases, with 14 bases between the two germline ends. The CDR3 length is 15 residues. CDR1 LNHNV and CDR2 YYDKDF come from the germline V gene (reference sequence). The DNA for the CDR3 is TGTGCCACCAGCAGAGGCGACAGGTCTTCATACGAGCAGTACTTC. It translates to CATSRGDRSSYEQYF.

This chain links TRBV19 with TRBJ2-2, with 7 bases aligning to TRBD1. This CDR3 contains 14 residues. The germline V gene has CDR1 LNHDA and CDR2 SQIVND (reference sequence). V lost 6 bases, J lost 6 bases, and 7 bases stayed unmatched. CDR3 protein: CASRRDSPPGELFF. The CDR3 DNA follows: TGTGCCAGTAGAAGGGACAGTCCTCCCGGGGAGCTGTTTTTT.

This chain connects TRBV10-3 to TRBJ1-2; TRBD1 matches at 8 bases. This CDR3 is 17 amino acids long. CDR1 and CDR2 from the germline V gene are ENHRY and SYGVKD. V was pared by 2 bases and J by 3 bases, with 11 bases of the junction left unmatched. CDR3 residues: CAISERPAGGMDYGYTF. Written as DNA, the CDR3 is TGTGCCATCAGTGAGCGTCCGGCAGGGGGCATGGACTATGGCTACACCTTC.

This clone occurred a few times. The chain combines TRBV6-6 with TRBJ1-5; D is unclear. The length of the CDR3 is 14 residues. Between the trimmed V and J ends, which lost 2 bases and 2 bases, there was a span of 7 bases. The germline V gene has CDR1 MNHNY and CDR2 SVGAGI (reference sequence). The CDR3 DNA sequence: TGTGCCAGCAGTTACCTGGCTGGCAATCAGCCCCAGCATTTT. Amino acids: CASSYLAGNQPQHF.

J is TRBJ1-1 and V is TRBV2; the match to TRBD1 covers 12 bases. Germline V gives CDR1 SNHLY, CDR2 FYNNEI. The junction had 9 bases not matched to a gene; V was cut back by 0 bases and J by 4 bases. The CDR3 extends over 18 amino acids. The CDR3 DNA sequence: TGTGCCAGCAGTGAAGCTGGGGGACAGGGGGCGCCGGGCACTGAAGCTTTCTTT. Translating gives CASSEAGGQGAPGTEAFF.

The chain recombines TRBV7-8 with TRBJ2-5; tentatively, D is TRBD1 (7 bases). The CDR3 loop spans 15 amino acids. Germline V gene sequence: CDR1 SGHVS, CDR2 FQNEAQ. V shed 2 bases and J shed 2 bases, with 12 bases lying between them. CDR3 sequence (DNA): TGTGCCAGCAGCTTATGGCGGGACAGACAAGAGACCCAGTACTTC. This encodes CASSLWRDRQETQYF.

The chain combines TRBV7-2 with TRBJ2-1, with 11 bases matching TRBD2. Germline-derived CDR1 and CDR2 are SGHTA and FQGNSA. The CDR3 is 15 amino acids. J gave up 5 bases and V 3 bases, and 3 bases lay outside the gene matches. CDR3 sequence (DNA): TGTGCCAGCAGCTTCCCTAGCGGGAGGAACAATGAGCAGTTCTTC. Encoded protein: CASSFPSGRNNEQFF.

The V and J genes are TRBV7-8 and TRBJ2-7, with TRBD2 matching 7 bases. V shed 3 bases, J shed 5 bases, and the junction held 13 bases outside the gene matches. Looked up from germline, CDR1 is SGHVS and CDR2 is FQNEAQ. CDR3 length: 16 residues. CDR3 region: CASSLAWGGRRDEQYF. As DNA, the CDR3 is TGTGCCAGCAGCTTGGCCTGGGGGGGAAGGAGGGACGAGCAGTACTTC. Filled out from reference TRBV7-8 and TRBJ2-7, the complete variable domain reads GAGVSQSPRYKVAKRGQDVALRCDPISGHVSLFWYQQALGQGPEFLTYFQNEAQLDKSGLPSDRFFAERPEGSVSTLKIQRTQQEDSAVYLCASSLAWGGRRDEQYFGPGTRLTVT.

V usage is TRBV7-9 and J usage is TRBJ2-7; 9 bases are a match to TRBD1. V dropped 5 bases and J dropped 3; count of bases not matched to a gene: 5. The CDR3 runs to 14 residues. Germline V gives CDR1 SEHNR, CDR2 FQNEAQ (reference sequence). The CDR3 sequence: CASSTGTGHYEQYF. CDR3 nucleotide sequence: TGTGCCAGCAGCACCGGGACAGGGCACTACGAGCAGTACTTC. Filled out from reference TRBV7-9 and TRBJ2-7, the complete variable domain reads DTGVSQNPRHKITKRGQNVTFRCDPISEHNRLYWYRQTLGQGPEFLTYFQNEAQLEKSRLLSDRFSAERPKGSFSTLEIQRTEQGDSAMYLCASSTGTGHYEQYFGPGTRLTVT.

This clone was counted at least ten times. Here the CDR3 reads CASSDSGMAGELFF. CDR3 in DNA: TGTGCCAGCAGCGATAGCGGGATGGCCGGGGAGCTGTTTTTT. The rearrangement uses TRBV9 and TRBJ2-2, with 8 bases aligning to TRBD2. Trimming at V came to 3 bases and at J to 6 bases, leaving 4 bases not matched to a gene. The CDR3 has 14 residues. CDR1 SGDLS and CDR2 YYNGEE come from the germline V gene.

The chain employs TRBV5-5 and TRBJ2-2; TRBD1 agrees at 7 bases. The germline CDR1 and CDR2 sequences are SGHKS and YYEKEE (reference sequence). This CDR3 comprises 15 residues. The junction had 6 bases not matched to a gene; V was cut back by 4 bases and J by 3 bases. CDR3 coding DNA: TGTGCCAGCAGCGCCGACAGGGCCTACACCGGGGAGCTGTTTTTT. It yields the protein CASSADRAYTGELFF.

The chain combines TRBV28 with TRBJ1-5; D is perhaps TRBD1 (6 bases). Deletions cut 3 bases from V and 2 bases from J, with 14 bases between. The V gene's germline CDR1 is MDHEN and CDR2 SYDVKM. The CDR3 covers 16 residues. The CDR3 spells CASSLVAGDGNQPQHF. The CDR3 nucleotides are TGTGCCAGCAGTTTGGTAGCAGGGGACGGCAATCAGCCCCAGCATTTT.

V usage is TRBV6-5 and J usage is TRBJ1-2; possible D gene TRBD1, 6 bases. Trimming took 4 bases from V and 1 from J, leaving 13 bases between them. CDR3 size: 15 residues. CDR1 and CDR2 (germline): MNHEY, SVGAGI. The chain's CDR3 is CASSSPTGVNYGYTF. CDR3 DNA sequence: TGTGCCAGCAGTTCCCCGACAGGCGTTAACTATGGCTACACCTTC.

The chain is built from TRBV29-1 and TRBJ1-2; 9 positions agree with TRBD1. J gave up 5 bases and V 5 bases, and 9 bases lay outside the gene matches. Germline assignment: CDR1 SQVTM and CDR2 ANQGSEA. This CDR3 is 14 amino acids long. The CDR3 is CSVIPTGGGYGYTF. The DNA for the CDR3 is TGCAGCGTTATCCCCACAGGGGGCGGGTATGGCTACACCTTC.

This sequence joins TRBV11-2 and TRBJ2-7; TRBD1 is a possible D gene (5 bases). This CDR3 is built from 15 residues. The V and J ends lost 5 bases and 0 bases respectively, with 14 bases between them. CDR1 SGHAT and CDR2 FQNNGV come from the germline V gene. The CDR3 bases are TGTGCCAGCAGCCGACTCAGGGCCCCCTCCTACGAGCAGTACGTC. The encoded protein is CASSRLRAPSYEQYV.

The rearrangement uses TRBV28 and TRBJ1-5; no firm D call. The CDR3 runs to 15 residues. V lost 5 bases and J lost 0, with 11 bases in between. Germline V gives CDR1 MDHEN, CDR2 SYDVKM. Here the CDR3 reads CASSPSSVSNQPQHF. The CDR3 DNA is TGTGCCAGCAGTCCCTCCTCAGTTAGCAATCAGCCCCAGCATTTT.

The gene calls are TRBV10-3 and TRBJ2-2, with TRBD2 matching 8 bases. Trimming at V came to 3 bases and at J to 5 bases, leaving 2 bases not matched to a gene. CDR3 length equals 14 residues. Per germline, CDR1 ENHRY and CDR2 SYGVKD. The CDR3 spells CAISEPSGTGELFF. The CDR3 nucleotides read TGTGCCATCAGTGAACCTAGCGGGACCGGGGAGCTGTTTTTT.